Detailed here is one TCR beta chain. How the authors handled the data: From reference gene primer amplification, estimates of nucleated cell counts were derived. The repertoire was sequenced with immunoSEQ multiplex PCR; TCRdb's copy has only in-frame clones and lacks some. V, J and clone size were drawn from that table, and D and trimming were deduced from the DNA. The table lists approximately 230,000 clones, about 86% of them singletons. The CDR3 is 14 residues long. Germline CDR1 is ENHRY and CDR2 is SYGVKD. V was shortened by 6 bases and J by 2 bases, with 13 bases between the two germline ends. The entry originates in a study of blood T cell repertoires in COVID-19. Study in general: Samples came from the United States, Italy and Spain, spanning acute and convalescent COVID-19.

The sequence was obtained from a man older than 75 with acute or convalescent COVID-19. Sequencing was performed on peripheral blood. The chain uses TRBV10-3 and TRBJ2-5; possible D gene TRBD2, 6 bases. The CDR3 bases are TGTGCCATCAGGAGCGGGCCGACTCAAGAGACCCAGTACTTC. Translating gives CAIRSGPTQETQYF.